Below, 20 T cell receptor beta chains from the same sample are listed, as sequenced in a study of cytomegalovirus exposure and HLA in healthy donors. Primers for the PCR totalled 60 Vbeta and 13 Jbeta. Sequenced by immunoSEQ multiplex PCR; TCRdb stores in-frame clones only, minus some. The top ten clones hold under 5% of a sample with some 97,000 clones, about four fifths of them seen once. Sequencing was carried out using PBMCs. The receptors stem from a female donor in good health and CMV-seropositive.

The V and J genes are TRBV2 and TRBJ2-5, with a tentative D call TRBD2 (5 bases). The V end was cut by 7 bases, the J end by 5 bases, with 17 bases between. This CDR3 is built from 14 residues. Germline V gene lookup returns CDR1 SNHLY and CDR2 FYNNEI. This CDR3 reads CASIQEGLGETQYF. CDR3 DNA sequence: TGTGCCAGCATTCAAGAGGGATTGGGGGAGACCCAGTACTTC.

J is TRBJ2-7 and V is TRBV4-2, with D possibly matching TRBD2 (6 bases). The germline V gene encodes CDR1 LGHNA and CDR2 YNFKEQ. V lost 0 bases, J lost 3 bases, and 15 bases lay in between. The CDR3 is made up of 16 amino acids. The CDR3: CASSQDRAGRYYEQYF. CDR3 bases: TGTGCCAGCAGCCAAGATCGGGCGGGGCGATACTACGAGCAGTACTTC.

This rearrangement joins TRBV30 to TRBJ1-2, with D tentatively TRBD1 (6 bases). The V end lost 5 bases, the J end lost 5 bases, and 9 bases lay between the germline ends. Germline values: CDR1 GTSNPN, CDR2 SVGIG (reference sequence). This CDR3 has 11 residues. CDR3 in amino acids: CAWGRGYGYTF. The CDR3 DNA sequence: TGTGCCTGGGGGAGGGGGTATGGCTACACCTTC.

Here the CDR3 reads CASSAPRLLFDEQFF. The CDR3 DNA is TGTGCCAGCAGTGCCCCCCGACTACTTTTCGATGAGCAGTTCTTC. This chain uses TRBV28 with TRBJ2-1, with a weak D call TRBD2 (5 bases). The V gene lost 5 bases and the J gene lost 8 bases, with 19 bases spanning the gap. Per the germline V gene, CDR1 is MDHEN and CDR2 is SYDVKM. The CDR3 is 15 residues long.

V is TRBV7-9 and J is TRBJ1-3, with a possible D match to TRBD1 (5 bases). V lost 4 bases to trimming and J lost 0 bases, with 13 bases between them. This CDR3 has 16 amino acids. Per germline, CDR1 SEHNR and CDR2 FQNEAQ (reference sequence). CDR3 region: CASSSGTLSSGNTIYF. The CDR3 DNA is TGTGCCAGCAGCTCCGGGACTTTGAGCTCTGGAAACACCATATATTTT.

V and J are TRBV9 and TRBJ2-1, with D tentatively TRBD1 or TRBD2 (9 bases each). The CDR3 is 19 amino acids. V lost 3 bases, J lost 5 bases, and 27 bases lay in between. Germline V gives CDR1 SGDLS, CDR2 YYNGEE. CDR3 protein: CASSARTGDFQREDNEQFF. The CDR3 DNA reads as TGTGCCAGCAGCGCCCGGACAGGGGATTTCCAGCGGGAGGACAATGAGCAGTTCTTC.

V gene TRBV7-2 combines with J gene TRBJ1-1; 9 bases map to TRBD1. This CDR3 spans 13 amino acids. Germline V gene sequence: CDR1 SGHTA, CDR2 FQGNSA. V was pared by 3 bases and J by 6 bases, with 2 bases of the junction left unmatched. CDR3 protein: CASSFRQGAEAFF. Written as DNA, the CDR3 is TGTGCCAGCAGCTTCAGACAGGGGGCTGAAGCTTTCTTT.

J is TRBJ1-1 and V is TRBV25-1; maybe TRBD1 (5 bases). In germline, CDR1 is MGHDK, CDR2 SYGVNS. This CDR3 is 14 amino acids long. Trimming pared 9 bases from V and 1 base from J, leaving 15 bases between. In DNA form, the CDR3 reads TGTGCCAGAAGGGGCTCCTCGGGGAACACTGAAGCTTTCTTT. It codes for CARRGSSGNTEAFF.

V gene TRBV5-1 combines with J gene TRBJ1-4, with D maybe TRBD1 (6 bases). V lost 4 bases and J 2 bases, leaving 12 bases between the germline ends. This CDR3 is 15 amino acids long. Germline V gives CDR1 SGHRS, CDR2 YFSETQ. CDR3: CASSGGHATNEKLFF. The DNA for the CDR3 is TGCGCCAGCAGCGGGGGACATGCGACTAATGAAAAACTGTTTTTT.

The V call is TRBV2, the J call TRBJ1-2, with 7 bases lining up with TRBD1. Trimming removed 6 bases from V and 2 bases from J; junction bases left unmatched: 6. The CDR3 covers 14 residues. Germline V gene sequence: CDR1 SNHLY, CDR2 FYNNEI. This CDR3 reads CASRGDSTNYGYTF. The CDR3 DNA is TGTGCCAGCAGGGGGGACAGTACGAACTATGGCTACACCTTC.

V is TRBV30 and J is TRBJ2-7, with TRBD1 identical over 7 bases. The CDR3 totals 13 residues. CDR1 is GTSNPN and CDR2 is SVGIG in the germline V gene (reference sequence). V shed 4 bases and J 0 bases; nucleotides not matched to a gene: 3. CDR3 bases: TGTGCCTGGAATGACAGGGCCTCCTACGAGCAGTACTTC. Translation: CAWNDRASYEQYF.

This clone was detected only a few times. The rearrangement links TRBV29-1 to TRBJ1-5; the D gene is possibly TRBD1 (6 bases). V gave up 4 bases and J gave up 7 bases, with 17 bases separating them. Germline V gives CDR1 SQVTM, CDR2 ANQGSEA. The CDR3 consists of 14 residues. The CDR3 region is CSVAAGAGGQPQHF. CDR3 nucleotide sequence: TGCAGCGTTGCAGCAGGGGCGGGCGGACAGCCCCAGCATTTT.

This rearrangement joins TRBV7-2 to TRBJ1-6, with 7 bases fitting TRBD1. J gave up 8 bases and V 5 bases, and 9 bases lay outside the gene matches. Germline CDR1 reads SGHTA; CDR2 reads FQGNSA. CDR3 length: 15 amino acids. The CDR3 protein is CASSIQTGTYSPLHF. The DNA of the CDR3 is TGTGCCAGCAGCATCCAGACAGGGACCTATTCACCCCTCCACTTT.

The rearrangement uses TRBV5-1 and TRBJ2-1, with 10 positions matching TRBD2. With 4 bases clipped from V and 8 bases from J, the junction kept 12 bases outside the gene matches. From germline, CDR1 is SGHRS and CDR2 YFSETQ. The CDR3 is 16 amino acids. For the CDR3, the DNA is TGCGCCAGCAGCACTCAGGCAGCGGGGGGGCGCGATGAGCAGTTCTTC. Translated: CASSTQAAGGRDEQFF.

This sequence joins TRBV27 and TRBJ1-1; 11 positions match TRBD1. Germline-derived CDR1 and CDR2 are MNHEY and SMNVEV (reference sequence). V lost 0 bases to trimming and J lost 10 bases; unmatched junction nucleotides: 10. This CDR3 is built from 16 residues. CDR3 bases: TGTGCCAGCAGTTTATCCTCCGGACAGGGGGCCGGGGGAGCTTTCTTT. Amino acids: CASSLSSGQGAGGAFF.

V usage is TRBV18 and J usage is TRBJ1-2; possible D gene TRBD1, 6 bases. This CDR3 has 14 amino acids. Trimming cost V 4 bases and J 4 bases, with 13 bases left between them. Germline CDR1 is KGHSH and CDR2 is LQKENI. DNA of the CDR3: TGTGCCAGCTCACGGAGGACAGCCCTCTATGGCTACACCTTC. Encoded protein: CASSRRTALYGYTF.

The chain has TRBV2 and TRBJ2-5; weak D call: TRBD2 (6 bases). Trimming removed 6 bases at V and 5 bases at J, with 16 bases between. Germline CDR1 reads SNHLY; CDR2 reads FYNNEI. This CDR3 has 14 residues. CDR3 protein: CASRAGGGLETQYF. The CDR3 DNA follows: TGTGCCAGCAGGGCCGGAGGAGGGCTGGAGACCCAGTACTTC.

By proportion, this clone is medium-sized. The V gene is TRBV7-8, the J gene TRBJ1-6; no firm D call. From germline, CDR1 is SGHVS and CDR2 FQNEAQ. CDR3 size: 16 residues. V gave up 4 bases and J gave up 0 bases, with 10 bases separating them. This CDR3 reads CASSSVLSSYNSPLHF. The CDR3 nucleotides are TGTGCCAGCAGCTCTGTGCTTAGCTCCTATAATTCACCCCTCCACTTT.

This clone has more than one count but fewer than ten. This chain joins TRBV19 and TRBJ2-1; 8 bases match TRBD2. The CDR3 has 16 residues. Looked up from germline, CDR1 is LNHDA and CDR2 is SQIVND (reference sequence). V shed 5 bases, J shed 9 bases, and the junction held 15 bases outside the gene matches. This CDR3 reads CASSPRGAGAWGEQFF. The CDR3 nucleotides are TGTGCCAGTAGTCCGAGGGGAGCGGGGGCCTGGGGTGAGCAGTTCTTC.

V and J are TRBV19 and TRBJ1-2; 8 bases agree with TRBD1. The CDR3 contains 15 residues. With 2 bases clipped from V and 4 bases from J, the junction kept 6 bases outside the gene matches. The germline CDR1 and CDR2 sequences are LNHDA and SQIVND (reference sequence). CDR3 in amino acids: CASSIKGTGFYGYTF. In DNA form, the CDR3 reads TGTGCCAGTAGTATAAAGGGGACAGGTTTCTATGGCTACACCTTC.